Presented here are 20 T cell receptor beta chains from one specimen sequenced in a study of blood T cell repertoires in COVID-19. The protocol was immunoSEQ multiplex PCR, while the TCRdb copy is restricted to in-frame clones and leaves out a portion. The sample has about 180,000 clones, 88% seen once; the top ten hold 9% to 10%. The material sequenced was PBMCs or T cells enriched from blood (not recorded which). The receptors stem from a woman between 18 and 29 years old who had recovered from COVID-19.

The rearrangement links TRBV20-1 to TRBJ1-5; unclear D gene. Germline V gene data show CDR1 as DFQATT and CDR2 as SNEGSKA (reference sequence). Trimming stripped 3 bases from V and 7 bases from J, with 22 bases between. The CDR3 has 16 amino acids. CDR3 DNA: TGCAGTGCTAGTCGGGCCACGGGGATCGAAGGCCAGCCCCAGCATTTT. Translating gives CSASRATGIEGQPQHF.

The J gene is TRBJ1-1, the V gene TRBV9, with no clear D. V lost 3 bases to trimming and J lost 4 bases, with 10 bases between them. In germline, CDR1 is SGDLS, CDR2 YYNGEE. This CDR3 is 13 amino acids long. CDR3 bases: TGTGCCAGCAGCGCCTCAGTTGGCACTGAAGCTTTCTTT. Its protein is CASSASVGTEAFF.

The genes are TRBV28 and TRBJ1-2; TRBD1 agrees at 8 bases. V dropped 2 bases and J dropped 7; count of bases not matched to a gene: 6. The germline V gene encodes CDR1 MDHEN and CDR2 SYDVKM. This CDR3 is built from 14 residues. For the CDR3, the DNA is TGTGCCAGCAGTTTAGCAGGGGGCGCGGGTGGCTACACCTTC. Protein: CASSLAGGAGGYTF.

The chain employs TRBV2 and TRBJ2-3; D gene uncertain. Looked up from germline, CDR1 is SNHLY and CDR2 is FYNNEI. V was pared by 9 bases and J by 3 bases, with 16 bases between. The CDR3 loop spans 14 amino acids. The CDR3 nucleotides are TGTGCCAGTTTGGGCTCCTACTCTACAGATACGCAGTATTTT. Its protein product is CASLGSYSTDTQYF.

The chain joins TRBV11-3 to TRBJ2-1; 7 positions agree with TRBD2. This CDR3 spans 14 amino acids. Germline loops: CDR1 SGHNT, CDR2 YENEEA. Losses at the gene ends were 3 bases for V and 7 bases for J; bases not matched to a gene: 6. The CDR3, as DNA: TGTGCCAGCAGCTTGAGTCGAGCGGGAAATGAGCAGTTCTTC. Translating gives CASSLSRAGNEQFF. Based on the CDR3 plus reference TRBV11-3 and TRBJ2-1, the full variable domain is EAGVVQSPRYKIIEKKQPVAFWCNPISGHNTLYWYLQNLGQGPELLIRYENEEAVDDSQLPKDRFSAERLKGVDSTLKIQPAELGDSAVYLCASSLSRAGNEQFFGPGTRLTVL.

The chain couples TRBV5-1 to TRBJ2-3; 7 bases match TRBD2. CDR3 size: 15 residues. CDR1 and CDR2 from the germline V gene are SGHRS and YFSETQ. V lost 1 base and J lost 0; bases outside the gene matches: 2. CDR3 residues: CASSLSGVSTDTQYF. Here the CDR3 DNA reads TGCGCCAGCAGCTTGAGCGGGGTTAGCACAGATACGCAGTATTTT.

This clone was seen just once. The chain couples TRBV27 to TRBJ1-4, with 7 bases lining up with TRBD1. Trimming removed 5 bases from V and 2 bases from J; junction bases left unmatched: 5. Germline V CDR1 and CDR2: MNHEY, SMNVEV (reference sequence). There are 15 residues in the CDR3. This chain's CDR3 is CASSIRTGTNEKLFF. In nucleotides, the CDR3 is TGTGCCAGCAGTATACGGACAGGCACTAATGAAAAACTGTTTTTT.

This clone was seen a single time. CDR3 nucleotide sequence: TGTGCCAGCAGCGAGAGGGGGGGTAATGAGCAGTTCTTC. This translates into CASSERGGNEQFF. The rearrangement links TRBV9 to TRBJ2-1; the D gene is possibly TRBD2 (7 bases). In germline, CDR1 is SGDLS, CDR2 YYNGEE. The CDR3 covers 13 residues. The V and J ends lost 3 bases and 7 bases respectively, with 11 bases between them.

This clone was observed a single time. V gene TRBV18 combines with J gene TRBJ1-6; maybe TRBD1 (5 bases). Germline lookup yields CDR1 KGHSH and CDR2 LQKENI. Trimming stripped 5 bases from V and 6 bases from J, with 11 bases between. CDR3 length: 14 amino acids. The CDR3 DNA reads TGTGCCAGCTCAAAGACAGAAGTTAATTCACCCCTCCACTTT. This encodes CASSKTEVNSPLHF.

V is TRBV2 and J is TRBJ2-3; a possible D gene is TRBD2 (5 bases). This CDR3 comprises 14 residues. Germline V CDR1 and CDR2: SNHLY, FYNNEI. V was cut by 2 bases and J by 6 bases, with 12 bases left in between. In DNA form, the CDR3 reads TGTGCCAGCAGTGAAACCCGAGGGTGGGATACGCAGTATTTT. As protein: CASSETRGWDTQYF. The whole variable domain, filled in from reference TRBV2 and TRBJ2-3, reads EPEVTQTPSHQVTQMGQEVILRCVPISNHLYFYWYRQILGQKVEFLVSFYNNEISEKSEIFDDQFSVERPDGSNFTLKIRSTKLEDSAMYFCASSETRGWDTQYFGPGTRLTVL.

This clone was counted once. The chain couples TRBV2 to TRBJ2-2; the D is unclear. The V end lost 6 bases, the J end lost 6 bases, and 2 bases lay between the germline ends. The CDR3 is made up of 10 amino acids. Germline CDR1 reads SNHLY; CDR2 reads FYNNEI. In nucleotides, the CDR3 is TGTGCCAGCAGCGCCGGGGAGCTGTTTTTT. Its translation is CASSAGELFF.

This clone appeared a single time. This sequence joins TRBV7-2 and TRBJ1-6; D ambiguous. Germline V gives CDR1 SGHTA, CDR2 FQGNSA. This CDR3 has 14 residues. Deletions cut 4 bases from V and 9 bases from J, with 13 bases between. The CDR3 spells CASSSGMVASPLHF. The CDR3 bases are TGTGCCAGCAGCTCCGGGATGGTGGCTTCACCCCTCCACTTT.

About this clone: At one of its ends the junction is not consistent with the germline gene, which may arise from a read error. The chain employs TRBV4-1 and TRBJ1-2; D is perhaps TRBD1 (5 bases). This CDR3 is built from 13 residues. The germline V gene encodes CDR1 MGHRA and CDR2 YSYEKL. In DNA, the CDR3 is TGCGCCAGCAGCCAAGTCGGGGGGTCGGGCCTTCTCTTC. Amino acids: CASSQVGGSGLLF.

The chain is built from TRBV7-8 and TRBJ2-7, with TRBD2 matching over 8 bases. V trimming: 4 bases; J trimming: 0 bases; junction bases outside the gene matches: 8. The CDR3 sequence is 16 residues long. Germline-derived CDR1 and CDR2 are SGHVS and FQNEAQ. CDR3 loop: CASSSRPAGDSYEQYF. DNA of the CDR3: TGTGCCAGCAGCTCTCGACCAGCGGGGGACTCCTACGAGCAGTACTTC.

This chain connects TRBV20-1 to TRBJ1-4; 8 bases match TRBD1. The CDR3 covers 19 residues. Looked up from germline, CDR1 is DFQATT and CDR2 is SNEGSKA (reference sequence). The junction had 18 bases not matched to a gene; V was cut back by 6 bases and J by 0 bases. The CDR3 DNA reads as TGCAGTGCGAGTTGGGCAGGGGGCGACCTCCTTGCAACTAATGAAAAACTGTTTTTT. It specifies CSASWAGGDLLATNEKLFF.

The gene calls are TRBV6-5 and TRBJ1-2; maybe TRBD1 (6 bases). The CDR3 runs 15 residues. The V end lost 5 bases, the J end lost 6 bases, and 19 bases lay between the germline ends. Looked up from germline, CDR1 is MNHEY and CDR2 is SVGAGI. DNA for the CDR3: TGTGCCAGCAGTAAACAGGGTCTTGGGTTCCATGGCTACACCTTC. It is translated as CASSKQGLGFHGYTF.

J is TRBJ1-5 and V is TRBV19; TRBD1 matches 7 bases. The CDR3 is 18 residues long. The J segment lost 2 bases and the V segment lost 2 bases, leaving 12 bases of the junction unmatched. Germline V CDR1 and CDR2: LNHDA, SQIVND (reference sequence). The CDR3 loop reads CASSISPAGGNGNQPQHF. In nucleotides, the CDR3 is TGTGCCAGTAGTATAAGTCCGGCAGGGGGTAATGGCAATCAGCCCCAGCATTTT.

The rearrangement joins TRBV2 to TRBJ2-7; 7 positions match TRBD1. Per the germline V gene, CDR1 is SNHLY and CDR2 is FYNNEI. CDR3 length: 13 residues. J lost 3 bases, V lost 6 bases, and 5 bases had no gene match. CDR3 amino acids: CASRDGQDYEQYF. In DNA, the CDR3 is TGTGCCAGCAGGGATGGACAGGACTACGAGCAGTACTTC.

The chain has TRBV6-5 and TRBJ1-1; D not certain. Trimming left V 6 bases short and J 3 bases short, with 8 bases between. The germline gives CDR1 MNHEY, CDR2 SVGAGI. The CDR3 covers 12 residues. This chain's CDR3 is CASRREDTEAFF. In DNA, the CDR3 is TGTGCCAGCAGAAGGGAGGACACTGAAGCTTTCTTT.

This chain links TRBV5-4 with TRBJ2-7; tentatively, D is TRBD1 (6 bases). The length of the CDR3 is 16 residues. Deletions cut 0 bases from V and 3 bases from J, with 16 bases between. Germline V CDR1 and CDR2: SGHNT, YYREEE (reference sequence). The CDR3 loop is CASSLVSSRGVYEQYF. The CDR3 nucleotides read TGTGCCAGCAGCTTGGTATCCAGCAGGGGAGTCTACGAGCAGTACTTC. The full variable domain, in which reference TRBV5-4 and TRBJ2-7 provide the parts outside the CDR3, is ETGVTQSPTHLIKTRGQQVTLRCSSQSGHNTVSWYQQALGQGPQFIFQYYREEENGRGNFPPRFSGLQFPNYSSELNVNALELDDSALYLCASSLVSSRGVYEQYFGPGTRLTVT.